This TCR beta chain was recorded in a study of cytomegalovirus exposure and HLA in healthy donors. About the study: A prior study identified 100 million to 130 million unique TCR beta sequences from some 200 million T cells. Study-level results: A classifier reportedly called cytomegalovirus status with high sensitivity and specificity. Researchers catalogued some 160 TCR beta chains as cytomegalovirus-associated. Among TCR beta chains of equal frequency, HLA-associated ones were more clonally expanded in a later analysis.

This clone has just a few counts. Its antigen remains unknown. With 60 Vbeta and 13 Jbeta primers, the PCR was carried out. Some clones are missing from TCRdb's copy, which holds only in-frame ones; the method was immunoSEQ multiplex PCR. This sample has tens of thousands of clones, with roughly 80% found just once. The CDR3 runs 15 residues. In germline, CDR1 is SQVTM, CDR2 ANQGSEA. J lost 3 bases, V lost 8 bases, and 11 bases had no gene match. V usage is TRBV29-1 and J usage is TRBJ2-7, with 12 positions matching TRBD1. This receptor was identified in a woman between 25 and 40 years old in good health and CMV-seronegative. Sequenced: PBMCs. In DNA form, the CDR3 reads TGCAGCTATCGGGGACAGGGGGCTCAGATCTACGAGCAGTACTTC. It translates to CSYRGQGAQIYEQYF.